A single sample gave rise to the 30 T cell receptor beta chains below, sequenced in a study of technical replicates of blood from a few donors. Profiling relied on immunoSEQ multiplex PCR, and the TCRdb table lists in-frame clones only, not all of them. The sample holds 84,000 or so clones; roughly 94% are singletons and the top ten take about 0.25%. The sample comprised T cells isolated from PBMCs. These receptors were taken from a human donor in good health.

The V gene is TRBV6-5, the J gene TRBJ1-6, with D perhaps TRBD1 (5 bases). V gave up 2 bases and J gave up 9 bases, with 17 bases separating them. This CDR3 contains 16 residues. Germline CDR1 is MNHEY and CDR2 is SVGAGI. Written as DNA, the CDR3 is TGTGCCAGCAGTTACCGAATAGACAGCAGGTCTTCACCCCTCCACTTT. Translated: CASSYRIDSRSSPLHF.

The CDR3 coding sequence is TGTGCCACCACAGGGATTCCTGGGGGGGAGCTGTTTTTT. Its protein product is CATTGIPGGELFF. The chain uses TRBV2 and TRBJ2-2, with D perhaps matching TRBD1 (6 bases). Deletions cut 10 bases from V and 8 bases from J, with 17 bases between. The CDR3 extends over 13 amino acids. Germline V gene data show CDR1 as SNHLY and CDR2 as FYNNEI.

The CDR3 nucleotides read TGTGCCAGCAGCGCCGCCGGGACAGGTTTTGTAAACAATGAGCAGTTCTTC. This codes for CASSAAGTGFVNNEQFF. The chain combines TRBV9 with TRBJ2-1, with 8 positions matching TRBD1. CDR1 is SGDLS and CDR2 is YYNGEE in the germline V gene. This CDR3 spans 17 amino acids. With 3 bases clipped from V and 5 bases from J, the junction kept 13 bases outside the gene matches.

This clone was observed a single time. The junction differs from germline at one of its ends, possibly a read error. The chain combines TRBV28 with TRBJ1-2; tentatively, D is TRBD1 (5 bases). This CDR3 is built from 12 residues. Germline values: CDR1 MDHEN, CDR2 SYDVKM. The DNA for the CDR3 is TGTGCCAGCAGTTTCTCTAGCGGACGCGGACACTTC. Encoded protein: CASSFSSGRGHF.

The rearrangement links TRBV28 to TRBJ1-1; D is unclear. The germline CDR1 and CDR2 sequences are MDHEN and SYDVKM. The CDR3 runs to 12 residues. The ends were cut back, 5 bases at V and 6 bases at J, with 10 bases in the middle. The CDR3 bases are TGTGCCAGCAGTGTTACAGTTTCTGAAGCTTTCTTT. Protein product: CASSVTVSEAFF.

V is TRBV15 and J is TRBJ2-1; perhaps TRBD1 as D (5 bases). V lost 0 bases and J 8 bases, leaving 5 bases between the germline ends. The V gene's germline CDR1 is LNHNV and CDR2 YYDKDF (reference sequence). The CDR3 covers 12 residues. The CDR3 loop reads CATSRDRDEQFF. The CDR3 nucleotides are TGTGCCACCAGCAGAGACAGGGATGAGCAGTTCTTC.

This rearrangement joins TRBV4-2 to TRBJ2-3, with 8 positions matching TRBD2. Germline values: CDR1 LGHNA, CDR2 YNFKEQ. This CDR3 has 16 residues. V was clipped by 5 bases and J by 3 bases; unmatched bases: 10. DNA of the CDR3: TGTGCCAGCAGCTCCCCAGCGGGGGTGCGGACAGATACGCAGTATTTT. It yields the protein CASSSPAGVRTDTQYF.

V and J are TRBV4-1 and TRBJ2-7; D possibly corresponds to TRBD2 (6 bases). The CDR3 extends over 14 amino acids. Deletions cut 2 bases from V and 1 base from J, with 9 bases between. Germline V gene data show CDR1 as MGHRA and CDR2 as YSYEKL. The CDR3 sequence is CASSQPGRSYEQYF. The CDR3 DNA follows: TGCGCCAGCAGCCAACCAGGGAGGTCCTACGAGCAGTACTTC.

DNA of the CDR3: TGTGCCAGCAGCTTAGGGGGACTAGCGGCCGGGGAGCTGTTTTTT. Translation: CASSLGGLAAGELFF. The chain recombines TRBV7-6 with TRBJ2-2, with 11 bases matching TRBD2. The V gene's germline CDR1 is SGHVS and CDR2 FNYEAQ. The CDR3 has 15 amino acids. J lost 6 bases, V lost 1 base, and 1 base had no gene match.

CDR3 coding DNA: TGTGCCAGCAGCCCCGGGACAGCTACTAACTATGGCTACACCTTC. Its protein product is CASSPGTATNYGYTF. The chain couples TRBV5-6 to TRBJ1-2, with 7 nucleotides matching TRBD1. The germline gives CDR1 SGHDT, CDR2 YYEEEE. This CDR3 comprises 15 residues. The V segment lost 4 bases and the J segment 0 bases; nucleotides outside the gene matches: 6.

This clone was recorded only once. This rearrangement joins TRBV4-2 to TRBJ1-6; D unclear. The CDR3 length is 16 residues. Germline loops: CDR1 LGHNA, CDR2 YNFKEQ. Trimming stripped 0 bases from V and 7 bases from J, with 13 bases between. CDR3 sequence reads: CASSQEPQTSNSPLHF. The DNA for the CDR3 is TGTGCCAGCAGCCAAGAACCACAGACGTCGAATTCACCCCTCCACTTT.

This chain connects TRBV30 to TRBJ1-4; D ambiguous. Germline V lookup: CDR1 GTSNPN, CDR2 SVGIG (reference sequence). Trimming shortened V by 2 bases and J by 0 bases, and 13 bases separated the two germline ends. The CDR3 totals 16 residues. The CDR3 spells CAWSKSIRPTNEKLFF. DNA for the CDR3: TGTGCCTGGAGTAAGAGCATTCGCCCAACTAATGAAAAACTGTTTTTT.

The chain joins TRBV28 to TRBJ2-7, with D possibly matching TRBD1 (6 bases). V was shortened by 6 bases and J by 3 bases, with 21 bases between the two germline ends. Germline assignment: CDR1 MDHEN and CDR2 SYDVKM. The CDR3 has 16 residues. CDR3 region: CASSPTGQWDLYEQYF. In DNA, the CDR3 is TGTGCCAGCAGCCCGACCGGACAGTGGGATCTCTACGAGCAGTACTTC.

This chain joins TRBV7-8 and TRBJ2-3, with D perhaps TRBD1 (5 bases). V lost 5 bases, J lost 6 bases, and 24 bases lay in between. CDR1 and CDR2 (germline): SGHVS, FQNEAQ. The CDR3 sequence is 17 residues long. CDR3 in amino acids: CASSNNRDKGPRDTQYF. DNA of the CDR3: TGTGCCAGCAGCAACAATAGGGATAAGGGGCCCCGCGATACGCAGTATTTT. Variable domain in full (rest from reference TRBV7-8 and TRBJ2-3): GAGVSQSPRYKVAKRGQDVALRCDPISGHVSLFWYQQALGQGPEFLTYFQNEAQLDKSGLPSDRFFAERPEGSVSTLKIQRTQQEDSAVYLCASSNNRDKGPRDTQYFGPGTRLTVL.

The chain links TRBV14 to TRBJ1-4, with no clear D. This CDR3 comprises 12 residues. Germline V gene lookup returns CDR1 SGHDN and CDR2 FVKESK. Trimming cost V 2 bases and J 7 bases, with 5 bases left between them. For the CDR3, the DNA is TGTGCCAGCAGCCAAACACCTGAAAAACTGTTTTTT. Its protein product is CASSQTPEKLFF.

The J gene is TRBJ1-2, the V gene TRBV5-1, with D uncertain. CDR3 length: 13 residues. Germline-derived CDR1 and CDR2 are SGHRS and YFSETQ. Trimming removed 1 base from V and 4 bases from J, with 8 bases in between. The CDR3: CASSLPAVYGYTF. The CDR3, as DNA: TGCGCCAGCAGCTTGCCGGCGGTCTATGGCTACACCTTC.

This chain connects TRBV28 to TRBJ2-3; TRBD2 might be the D (6 bases). Between the trimmed V and J ends, which lost 3 bases and 3 bases, there was a span of 10 bases. Per germline, CDR1 MDHEN and CDR2 SYDVKM. The CDR3 runs 14 residues. The CDR3 nucleotides read TGTGCCAGCAGTTTGGGACTTTCAACAGATACGCAGTATTTT. It yields the protein CASSLGLSTDTQYF.

For the CDR3, the DNA is TGTGCCAGCAGTCCCTTATTGGGGACAGGGGGCAATCAGCCCCAGCATTTT. Its protein is CASSPLLGTGGNQPQHF. This chain joins TRBV28 and TRBJ1-5; 10 positions agree with TRBD1. Germline V gives CDR1 MDHEN, CDR2 SYDVKM. Trimming at V came to 5 bases and at J to 2 bases, leaving 9 bases not matched to a gene. This CDR3 is 17 amino acids long. The full variable domain, in which reference TRBV28 and TRBJ1-5 provide the parts outside the CDR3, is DVKVTQSSRYLVKRTGEKVFLECVQDMDHENMFWYRQDPGLGLRLIYFSYDVKMKEKGDIPEGYSVSREKKERFSLILESASTNQTSMYLCASSPLLGTGGNQPQHFGDGTRLSIL.

The rearrangement joins TRBV5-1 to TRBJ2-7; D is perhaps TRBD1 (5 bases). The V and J ends lost 0 bases and 2 bases respectively, with 12 bases between them. The CDR3 covers 15 residues. Per germline, CDR1 SGHRS and CDR2 YFSETQ. CDR3 region: CASSLGGVETYEQYF. DNA for the CDR3: TGCGCCAGCAGCTTGGGGGGCGTCGAAACCTACGAGCAGTACTTC.

The table lists this clone with a count of one. The CDR3 loop is CASSLTTSGRTGANVLTF. CDR3 bases: TGTGCCAGCAGCTTGACGACTAGCGGGAGGACTGGGGCCAACGTCCTGACTTTC. This chain connects TRBV5-4 to TRBJ2-6; 13 nucleotides line up with TRBD2. CDR1 and CDR2 from the germline V gene are SGHNT and YYREEE (reference sequence). V dropped 1 base and J dropped 2; count of bases not matched to a gene: 3. The CDR3 extends over 18 amino acids. Looking up the rest from reference TRBV5-4 and TRBJ2-6 gives the full variable domain: ETGVTQSPTHLIKTRGQQVTLRCSSQSGHNTVSWYQQALGQGPQFIFQYYREEENGRGNFPPRFSGLQFPNYSSELNVNALELDDSALYLCASSLTTSGRTGANVLTFGAGSRLTVL.

The chain carries TRBV4-2 and TRBJ2-7; D may be TRBD2 (5 bases). The CDR3 is 15 amino acids. The V gene lost 0 bases and the J gene lost 3 bases, with 12 bases spanning the gap. Germline CDR1 is LGHNA and CDR2 is YNFKEQ. For the CDR3, the DNA is TGTGCCAGCAGCCAAGATCTGGCTCGGGGCTACGAGCAGTACTTC. Encoded protein: CASSQDLARGYEQYF.

The J gene is TRBJ1-5, the V gene TRBV19; 9 positions agree with TRBD1. CDR3 size: 16 residues. Germline CDR1 is LNHDA and CDR2 is SQIVND (reference sequence). After removal of 8 bases from V and 5 bases from J, the junction contained 13 bases not matched to a gene. This CDR3 reads CASGGTGNPVDQPQHF. The CDR3 bases are TGTGCCAGTGGCGGGACAGGGAATCCGGTGGATCAGCCCCAGCATTTT.

The chain recombines TRBV2 with TRBJ1-2; D might be TRBD1 (5 bases). Trimming took 3 bases from V and 6 from J, leaving 20 bases between them. CDR3 length: 16 amino acids. Per the germline V gene, CDR1 is SNHLY and CDR2 is FYNNEI. CDR3 protein: CASSDTGTVVLDGYTF. DNA of the CDR3: TGTGCCAGCAGTGACACCGGGACTGTGGTTTTGGATGGCTACACCTTC.

The chain employs TRBV19 and TRBJ2-1; 7 bases agree with TRBD1. Germline-derived CDR1 and CDR2 are LNHDA and SQIVND (reference sequence). This CDR3 spans 14 amino acids. Trimming took 5 bases from V and 4 from J; bases not matched to a gene: 5. CDR3 protein: CASSDPGQYNEQFF. The CDR3 DNA reads as TGTGCCAGTAGTGATCCGGGACAGTACAATGAGCAGTTCTTC.

J is TRBJ2-7 and V is TRBV7-9, with D perhaps matching TRBD2 (6 bases). CDR1 is SEHNR and CDR2 is FQNEAQ in the germline V gene (reference sequence). Trimming removed 5 bases from V and 2 bases from J, with 13 bases in between. The CDR3 is 14 amino acids. CDR3 amino acids: CASSTSEGPYEQYF. The CDR3 bases are TGTGCCAGCAGCACCTCGGAGGGCCCCTACGAGCAGTACTTC.

The chain employs TRBV5-1 and TRBJ2-2, with 7 bases matching TRBD1. Germline-derived CDR1 and CDR2 are SGHRS and YFSETQ. This CDR3 has 15 residues. The ends lost 6 bases at V and 2 bases at J; junction bases unmatched: 7. CDR3 nucleotide sequence: TGCGCCAGCACTTCTACAGGGGATAACACCGGGGAGCTGTTTTTT. Encoded protein: CASTSTGDNTGELFF.

The rearrangement joins TRBV4-1 to TRBJ2-7; 7 nucleotides match TRBD2. The germline V gene encodes CDR1 MGHRA and CDR2 YSYEKL. The V segment lost 0 bases and the J segment 4 bases; nucleotides outside the gene matches: 6. This CDR3 comprises 15 residues. In DNA form, the CDR3 reads TGCGCCAGCAGCCAAGACGCGGGGGTTATTTACGAGCAGTACTTC. Translation: CASSQDAGVIYEQYF.

This clone was detected only a few times. The CDR3 DNA is TGTGCCAGCAGGCGGCAGGGGGCCGGGGAGCTGTTTTTT. Amino acids: CASRRQGAGELFF. The V call is TRBV2, the J call TRBJ2-2; 7 bases are a match to TRBD1. CDR1 is SNHLY, CDR2 FYNNEI, per germline. Trimming removed 6 bases from V and 6 bases from J; junction bases left unmatched: 4. The CDR3 is 13 amino acids.

V usage is TRBV2 and J usage is TRBJ1-2, with TRBD1 as a possible D gene (5 bases). The V end was cut by 4 bases, the J end by 4 bases, with 13 bases between. Germline assignment: CDR1 SNHLY and CDR2 FYNNEI. The CDR3 runs 14 residues. This chain's CDR3 is CASSADTGSYGYTF. The CDR3 nucleotides are TGTGCCAGCAGTGCAGACACAGGTAGCTATGGCTACACCTTC.

The CDR3 bases are TGTGCCAGCGGAAGGGAGGAGGAAGCTTTCTTT. Its protein product is CASGREEEAFF. The chain uses TRBV11-2 and TRBJ1-1; no clear D. The germline V gene encodes CDR1 SGHAT and CDR2 FQNNGV. The CDR3 has 11 amino acids. Between the trimmed V and J ends, which lost 8 bases and 8 bases, there was a span of 12 bases.